This is a list of T cell receptor beta chains from one sample in a study of cytomegalovirus exposure and HLA in healthy donors. Clones were read by immunoSEQ multiplex PCR, and TCRdb kept only the in-frame ones, dropping some. The sample consists of roughly 88,000 clones, more than 75% of them appearing once. Specimen: PBMCs. Receptor source: a young man in good health and CMV-seropositive. The CDR3 runs from the conserved cysteine through the conserved F or W. The D gene is left open where the match is weak. The size of a clone is reported for some rows only, either as once, few or many, or as a class for expanded clones.

D: -
J: TRBJ2-7
V: TRBV28
size: -
CDR3: CASSYQGGTYEQYF
DNA: TGTGCCAGCAGTTATCAGGGTGGAACCTACGAGCAGTACTTC

D: -
J: TRBJ1-4
V: TRBV10-2
size: -
CDR3: CASRTRPGSTNEKLFF
DNA: TGCGCCAGCAGGACCCGCCCGGGTTCAACTAATGAAAAACTGTTTTTT

D: -
J: TRBJ1-5
V: TRBV4-1
size: -
CDR3: CASSRFGGNQPQHF
DNA: TGCGCCAGCAGCCGCTTTGGAGGCAATCAGCCCCAGCATTTT

D: TRBD1
J: TRBJ1-4
V: TRBV7-9
size: few
CDR3: CASSFEQGRYEKLFF
DNA: TGTGCCAGCAGCTTTGAACAGGGGAGATATGAAAAACTGTTTTTT

D: -
J: TRBJ2-3
V: TRBV5-5
size: -
CDR3: CASSLGGANTDTQYF
DNA: TGTGCCAGCAGCTTAGGTGGGGCCAACACAGATACGCAGTATTTT

D: -
J: TRBJ2-2
V: TRBV7-9
size: -
CDR3: CASSAVNTGELFF
DNA: TGTGCCAGCAGCGCAGTGAACACCGGGGAGCTGTTTTTT

D: TRBD2
J: TRBJ2-1
V: TRBV13
size: -
CDR3: CASTTQARGVSYNEQFF
DNA: TGTGCCAGCACAACCCAAGCCCGGGGGGTCTCCTACAATGAGCAGTTCTTC

D: -
J: TRBJ1-6
V: TRBV5-1
size: -
CDR3: CASSPQGLAYNSPLHF
DNA: TGCGCCAGCAGCCCTCAGGGGCTCGCCTATAATTCTCCCCTCCACTTT

D: TRBD1
J: TRBJ1-2
V: TRBV11-1
size: few
CDR3: CASSLPRDSSNYGYTF
DNA: TGTGCCAGCAGCTTACCGAGGGACAGCTCCAACTATGGCTACACCTTC

D: -
J: TRBJ2-1
V: TRBV29-1
size: -
CDR3: CSVGGSAYNEQFF
DNA: TGCAGCGTTGGAGGGAGCGCCTACAATGAGCAGTTCTTC

D: TRBD1
J: TRBJ2-1
V: TRBV20-1
size: few
CDR3: CSATTGDEQFF
DNA: TGCAGTGCCACTACAGGGGATGAGCAGTTCTTC

D: -
J: TRBJ2-2
V: TRBV5-1
size: few
CDR3: CASSLAAGNGELFF
DNA: TGCGCCAGCAGCTTGGCGGCAGGGAACGGGGAGCTGTTTTTT

D: -
J: TRBJ2-1
V: TRBV4-2
size: -
CDR3: CASSQVEVVQANEQFF
DNA: TGTGCCAGCAGCCAAGTAGAGGTAGTCCAAGCCAATGAGCAGTTCTTC

D: -
J: TRBJ1-1
V: TRBV5-6
size: few
CDR3: CASSPGDGRANTEAFF
DNA: TGTGCCAGCAGCCCTGGTGATGGGCGGGCGAACACTGAAGCTTTCTTT

D: -
J: TRBJ1-1
V: TRBV7-2
size: few
CDR3: CASSLTPGFDTEAFF
DNA: TGTGCCAGCAGCTTAACCCCGGGGTTCGACACTGAAGCTTTCTTT

D: TRBD2
J: TRBJ2-4
V: TRBV4-2
size: -
CDR3: CASSQDLAGGRIIQYF
DNA: TGTGCCAGCAGCCAAGATTTAGCGGGAGGCCGAATCATTCAGTACTTC

D: -
J: TRBJ2-3
V: TRBV4-1
size: once
CDR3: CASSFGGSGITDTQYF
DNA: TGCGCCAGCAGCTTCGGAGGGTCAGGAATAACAGATACGCAGTATTTT

D: -
J: TRBJ1-1
V: TRBV9
size: -
CDR3: CASSPQGTEAFF
DNA: TGTGCCAGCAGCCCCCAGGGCACTGAAGCTTTCTTT

D: -
J: TRBJ1-4
V: TRBV2
size: -
CDR3: CASSEARGAPGSLFF
DNA: TGTGCCAGCAGTGAAGCGCGGGGAGCCCCAGGGTCTCTGTTTTTT

D: -
J: TRBJ2-6
V: TRBV10-3
size: few
CDR3: CAISESQGRAGANVLTF
DNA: TGTGCCATCAGTGAGTCTCAGGGGAGGGCTGGGGCCAACGTCCTGACTTTC

D: TRBD2
J: TRBJ2-3
V: TRBV28
size: -
CDR3: CASSPGLARTDTQYF
DNA: TGTGCCAGCAGTCCGGGACTAGCCCGGACAGATACGCAGTATTTT

D: TRBD2
J: TRBJ2-6
V: TRBV29-1
size: -
CDR3: CSVQAGGSGANVLTF
DNA: TGCAGCGTTCAAGCGGGGGGCTCTGGGGCCAACGTCCTGACTTTC

D: -
J: TRBJ2-3
V: TRBV30
size: few
CDR3: CAWSVLMDFTDTQYF
DNA: TGTGCCTGGAGTGTACTGATGGACTTCACAGATACGCAGTATTTT

D: TRBD2
J: TRBJ2-5
V: TRBV19
size: -
CDR3: CASSRAGGGVKTQYF
DNA: TGTGCCAGTAGTCGAGCGGGGGGGGGCGTGAAGACCCAGTACTTC

D: -
J: TRBJ2-7
V: TRBV7-2
size: -
CDR3: CASSLASLYEQYF
DNA: TGTGCCAGCAGCTTAGCTTCCCTCTACGAGCAGTACTTC

D: -
J: TRBJ1-1
V: TRBV5-6
size: -
CDR3: CASSLQGRRTEAFF
DNA: TGTGCCAGCAGCTTGCAGGGTCGACGAACTGAAGCTTTCTTT

D: TRBD2
J: TRBJ2-3
V: TRBV4-3
size: -
CDR3: CASSQDGRSGRAGVTDTQYF
DNA: TGCGCCAGCAGCCAAGATGGGCGTAGCGGGAGGGCCGGGGTCACAGATACGCAGTATTTT

D: -
J: TRBJ2-3
V: TRBV29-1
size: -
CDR3: CSVSRADTQYF
DNA: TGCAGCGTTTCCAGGGCAGATACGCAGTATTTT

D: TRBD1
J: TRBJ2-5
V: TRBV7-2
size: -
CDR3: CASSYGQGSYAETQYF
DNA: TGTGCCAGCAGCTACGGACAGGGTAGTTACGCGGAGACCCAGTACTTC

D: TRBD1
J: TRBJ2-2
V: TRBV18
size: few
CDR3: CASSPPSRRGRGTGELFF
DNA: TGTGCCAGCTCACCACCGTCCCGCAGGGGGCGAGGGACCGGGGAGCTGTTTTTT

D: TRBD2
J: TRBJ2-5
V: TRBV4-1
size: -
CDR3: CASSQSGSLETQYF
DNA: TGCGCCAGCAGCCAAAGCGGGAGTCTGGAGACCCAGTACTTC

D: -
J: TRBJ2-1
V: TRBV5-3
size: few
CDR3: CARRTRGPEQFF
DNA: TGTGCCAGAAGGACAAGGGGTCCTGAGCAGTTCTTC

D: TRBD1
J: TRBJ1-5
V: TRBV6-5
size: -
CDR3: CASSGTGGRQPQHF
DNA: TGTGCCAGCAGCGGGACAGGAGGACGACAGCCCCAGCATTTT

D: TRBD2
J: TRBJ2-2
V: TRBV4-1
size: once
CDR3: CASSQVTGGAGELFF
DNA: TGCGCCAGCAGCCAAGTAACGGGGGGGGCCGGGGAGCTGTTTTTT

D: -
J: TRBJ2-2
V: TRBV28
size: -
CDR3: CASTPRGGTPPNTGELFF
DNA: TGTGCCAGCACCCCGAGGGGGGGAACCCCCCCGAACACCGGGGAGCTGTTTTTT

D: -
J: TRBJ1-6
V: TRBV6-1
size: -
CDR3: CASSEEGQASSYNSPLHF
DNA: TGTGCCAGCAGTGAAGAGGGGCAGGCAAGCTCCTATAATTCACCCCTCCACTTT

D: TRBD2
J: TRBJ2-5
V: TRBV5-4
size: -
CDR3: CASSLAPTSGQETQYF
DNA: TGTGCCAGCAGCTTGGCCCCGACTAGCGGGCAAGAGACCCAGTACTTC

D: TRBD2
J: TRBJ2-1
V: TRBV7-6
size: -
CDR3: CASSLIVLAGAGEQFF
DNA: TGTGCCAGCAGCTTAATCGTCCTAGCGGGAGCCGGGGAGCAGTTCTTC

D: -
J: TRBJ2-3
V: TRBV7-5
size: -
CDR3: CARKGTSGGITDTQYF
DNA: TGTGCCAGAAAGGGGACTAGCGGGGGAATCACAGATACGCAGTATTTT

D: -
J: TRBJ1-1
V: TRBV27
size: -
CDR3: CASSFSQGRTEAFF
DNA: TGTGCCAGCAGTTTTTCGCAGGGAAGGACTGAAGCTTTCTTT